Presented here are 4 T cell receptor beta chains from one specimen sequenced in a study of tumor-infiltrating lymphocytes in localized non-small cell lung cancer. Libraries were prepared by immunoSEQ multiplex PCR; TCRdb keeps only in-frame clonotypes and omits some of them. The data show about 12,000 clones, more than 70% seen once. Material for sequencing was lung tumor tissue. The receptors stem from a human donor with non-small cell lung cancer.

The rearrangement links TRBV19 to TRBJ2-7, with a tentative D call TRBD2 (6 bases). Per germline, CDR1 LNHDA and CDR2 SQIVND (reference sequence). This CDR3 is 13 amino acids long. V dropped 7 bases and J dropped 2 bases, with 12 bases sitting between them. The CDR3 DNA follows: TGTGCCAGTAAGGAGGGGACTGCCTACGAGCAGTACTTC. Protein sequence: CASKEGTAYEQYF.

This clone has only one observation. The chain couples TRBV6-5 to TRBJ1-2, with D tentatively TRBD1 (6 bases). This CDR3 spans 13 amino acids. Trimming took off 5 bases at V and 6 bases at J, with 13 bases between the two ends. In germline, CDR1 is MNHEY, CDR2 SVGAGI. The CDR3 nucleotides read TGTGCCAGCAGTAGGACAGCCCTGGATGGCTACACCTTC. It encodes CASSRTALDGYTF.

The V and J genes are TRBV5-6 and TRBJ1-2; tentative D call: TRBD1 (5 bases). Germline CDR1 reads SGHDT; CDR2 reads YYEEEE. The CDR3 loop spans 15 amino acids. The germline V and J ends were trimmed by 1 base and 8 bases, with 18 bases remaining between them. The CDR3: CASSLWGGGPYGYTF. CDR3 DNA sequence: TGTGCCAGCAGCTTGTGGGGGGGAGGTCCCTACGGCTACACCTTC.

This clone has only one observation. CDR3 sequence: CASTEIRGGRAFF. CDR3 sequence (DNA): TGTGCCAGCACCGAGATCCGGGGCGGTCGGGCTTTCTTT. The V and J genes are TRBV6-6 and TRBJ1-1, with D possibly being TRBD1 (5 bases). Trimming shortened V by 7 bases and J by 11 bases, and 20 bases separated the two germline ends. Germline CDR1 is MNHNY and CDR2 is SVGAGI (reference sequence). This CDR3 has 13 amino acids.